The rows below give T cell receptor beta chains drawn from one sample of a study of response to subunit inactivated influenza vaccine. TCRdb re-derived calls from the RT-PCR reads in MiXCR, one entry per CDR3 protein. Of approximately 700,000 distinct CDR3 sequences in the sample, approximately 15% were seen once. The sequencing here drew on PBMCs from blood, taken roughly 2 weeks before vaccination. The origin of the receptors is a man between 50 and 59 years old who received an inactivated influenza vaccine. Each CDR3 is given with its conserved first and last residue. The order of the fields is J gene, clone size, V gene, D gene, CDR3 protein, CDR3 DNA. A D gene is named only where the DNA matches it firmly. Rows give clone size only sometimes, using once, few, many, or a class for an expanded clone.

>TRBJ2-1|few|TRBV7-2|NA
CASSLLSVPSDEQFF
TGTGCCAGCAGCTTGTTAAGCGTTCCGTCCGATGAGCAGTTCTTC
>TRBJ2-7|NA|TRBV28|NA
CASSLKAQRWVYEQYF
TGTGCCAGCAGTTTAAAGGCCCAACGTTGGGTTTACGAGCAGTACTTC
>TRBJ1-1|few|TRBV6-1|NA
CASSEQDKNTEAFF
TGTGCCAGCAGTGAACAGGATAAGAACACTGAAGCTTTCTTT
>TRBJ2-7|few|TRBV3-1|TRBD1
CASSQLPGTGTYEQYF
TGTGCCAGCAGCCAACTTCCCGGGACAGGAACCTACGAGCAGTACTTC
>TRBJ1-1|NA|TRBV12-3/TRBV12-4|NA
CASRSGPLNTEAFF
TGTGCCAGCAGATCTGGGCCCCTGAACACTGAAGCTTTCTTT
>TRBJ2-3|NA|TRBV20-1|TRBD1
CSASRQGYRTDTQYF
TGCAGTGCTAGTCGACAGGGGTACCGCACAGATACGCAGTATTTT
>TRBJ2-1|NA|TRBV6-2/TRBV6-3|NA
CASSYSQEPYNEQFF
TGTGCCAGCAGTTACAGCCAAGAACCATACAATGAGCAGTTCTTC
>TRBJ2-7|NA|TRBV11-2|NA
CASSLYRGSGYEQYF
TGTGCCAGCAGCTTATACCGGGGCTCAGGGTACGAGCAGTACTTC
>TRBJ1-1|few|TRBV19|NA
CASSRGRGTEAFF
TGTGCCAGTAGTAGGGGTAGGGGCACTGAAGCTTTCTTT
>TRBJ2-7|few|TRBV5-1|NA
CASSTETPGKYF
TGCGCCAGCAGCACCGAGACTCCGGGGAAGTACTTC
>TRBJ2-3|many|TRBV14|NA
CASSKVGGPGPQYF
TGTGCCAGCAGCAAAGTCGGGGGCCCCGGACCGCAGTATTTT
>TRBJ2-7|NA|TRBV3-1|TRBD1
CACSRAGTGYYEQYF
TGTGCCTGCTCCCGGGCCGGGACAGGGTACTACGAGCAGTACTTC
>TRBJ2-1|NA|TRBV27|TRBD1
CASSLGQGLREQFF
TGTGCCAGCAGTTTGGGACAGGGGCTACGTGAGCAGTTCTTC
>TRBJ2-4|many|TRBV4-1|NA
CASSQDRGSLAKNIQYF
TGCGCCAGCAGCCAAGATCGTGGGAGCCTAGCCAAAAACATTCAGTACTTC
>TRBJ1-2|many|TRBV27|TRBD1
CASSLSSRQGARAGYGYTF
TGTGCCAGCAGTTTATCATCCCGGCAGGGGGCGCGGGCTGGCTATGGCTACACCTTC
>TRBJ2-1|few|TRBV24-1|TRBD2
CATSDPAGGYNEQFF
TGTGCCACCAGTGACCCCGCCGGGGGGTACAATGAGCAGTTCTTC
>TRBJ1-2|NA|TRBV20-1|NA
CSASPDVSYGYTF
TGCAGTGCTAGTCCCGACGTATCCTATGGCTACACCTTC
>TRBJ1-5|many|TRBV28|NA
CASSLGQGSQPQHF
TGTGCCAGCAGTTTAGGGCAGGGTAGCCAGCCCCAGCATTTT
>TRBJ2-1|many|TRBV20-1|NA
CSIDVRGARNEQFF
TGCAGTATAGACGTCAGGGGGGCCCGTAATGAGCAGTTCTTC
>TRBJ2-1|once|TRBV27|NA
CASSFYTYWGYNEQFF
TGTGCCAGCAGTTTCTACACCTATTGGGGGTACAATGAGCAGTTCTTC
>TRBJ2-7|few|TRBV28|NA
CASRSGPSSYEQYF
TGTGCCAGCAGGAGCGGGCCCAGCTCCTACGAGCAGTACTTC
>TRBJ1-5|NA|TRBV6-1|TRBD1
CASSPGQGIVQPQHF
TGTGCCAGCAGCCCCGGACAGGGAATAGTTCAGCCCCAGCATTTT
>TRBJ2-5|few|TRBV10-3|TRBD1
CAIWTGWEETQYF
TGTGCCATCTGGACAGGGTGGGAGGAGACCCAGTACTTC
>TRBJ1-5|NA|TRBV28|NA
CASLVAGDGRNQPQHF
TGTGCCAGCTTGGTCGCCGGGGACGGCCGCAATCAGCCCCAGCATTTT
>TRBJ2-1|few|TRBV11-2|NA
CASSLVLDEQFF
TGTGCCAGCAGCTTAGTACTAGATGAGCAGTTCTTC
>TRBJ2-3|few|TRBV9|TRBD1
CASSVAGTGVADTQYF
TGTGCCAGCAGCGTGGCCGGGACAGGGGTGGCAGATACGCAGTATTTT
>TRBJ2-7|NA|TRBV7-9|TRBD2
CASRSGTSGGVYEQYF
TGTGCCAGCAGAAGCGGGACTAGCGGGGGTGTGTACGAGCAGTACTTC
>TRBJ2-1|NA|TRBV5-1|TRBD2
CASSLAGGTHEQFF
TGCGCCAGCAGCTTGGCGGGAGGGACCCATGAGCAGTTCTTC
>TRBJ2-4|few|TRBV7-9|NA
CASSSQGNIQYF
TGTGCCAGCAGCTCACAAGGCAATATTCAGTACTTC
>TRBJ1-5|NA|TRBV20-1|TRBD1
CSALTGEGHQPQHF
TGCAGTGCTTTGACAGGGGAGGGTCATCAGCCCCAGCATTTT
>TRBJ2-1|once|TRBV4-1|NA
CASRVRDAYNEQFF
TGCGCCAGCAGGGTCCGCGACGCCTACAATGAGCAGTTCTTC
>TRBJ1-1|few|TRBV7-2|TRBD1
CASSLARQGTEAFF
TGTGCCAGCAGCTTAGCTAGACAGGGTACTGAAGCTTTCTTT
>TRBJ2-2|many|TRBV6-5|NA
CASSYGRNTGELFF
TGTGCCAGCAGTTACGGGCGGAACACCGGGGAGCTGTTTTTT
>TRBJ2-3|many|TRBV29-1|NA
CSVEVGQSLTDTQYF
TGCAGCGTTGAAGTGGGCCAGTCTCTCACAGATACGCAGTATTTT
>TRBJ2-3|NA|TRBV27|NA
CASSWSGDTQYF
TGTGCCAGCAGTTGGAGTGGAGATACGCAGTATTTT
>TRBJ2-1|NA|TRBV24-1|NA
CATSVGGRNEQFF
TGTGCCACCAGTGTTGGGGGGCGGAATGAGCAGTTCTTC
>TRBJ2-4|many|TRBV3-1|TRBD2
CASSPRTGTSDKNIQYF
TGTGCCAGCAGCCCCAGAACCGGGACTAGCGATAAAAACATTCAGTACTTC
>TRBJ2-5|NA|TRBV5-1|NA
CASSSGRSYQETQYF
TGCGCCAGCAGCTCAGGACGGTCGTACCAAGAGACCCAGTACTTC
>TRBJ2-5|NA|TRBV7-8|NA
CASIRGEETQYF
TGTGCCAGCATCCGAGGGGAAGAGACCCAGTACTTC
>TRBJ2-7|NA|TRBV3-1|NA
CASTPRISPSHEQYF
TGTGCCAGCACCCCCCGTATATCCCCCTCTCACGAGCAGTACTTC
>TRBJ2-3|NA|TRBV5-1|NA
CASSLADTDTQYF
TGCGCCAGCAGCTTGGCTGACACAGATACGCAGTATTTT
>TRBJ2-3|NA|TRBV11-2|NA
CASSLDFGSGSTDTQYF
TGTGCCAGCAGCTTAGATTTCGGGAGCGGGAGCACAGATACGCAGTATTTT
>TRBJ2-1|few|TRBV18|TRBD1
CASSLFGTGSGNEQFF
TGTGCCAGCTCACTCTTCGGGACAGGGAGCGGGAATGAGCAGTTCTTC
>TRBJ2-3|few|TRBV7-9|NA
CASSASGTTQYF
TGTGCCAGCAGCGCCTCCGGGACCACGCAGTATTTT
>TRBJ2-7|NA|TRBV18|TRBD1
CASSRQGISSYEQYF
TGTGCCAGCTCACGACAGGGGATTTCCTCCTACGAGCAGTACTTC
>TRBJ2-2|NA|TRBV9|NA
CASIGHTGELFF
TGTGCCAGCATCGGGCACACCGGGGAGCTGTTTTTT
>TRBJ2-7|NA|TRBV6-1|NA
CASSEFLPGDTRTYEQYF
TGTGCCAGCAGTGAATTTCTACCGGGGGACACCAGGACCTACGAGCAGTACTTC
>TRBJ2-7|few|TRBV24-1|TRBD1
CATSDPTGGAYEQYF
TGTGCCACCAGTGATCCCACAGGGGGTGCCTACGAGCAGTACTTC
>TRBJ2-7|NA|TRBV5-6|NA
CASSLSWARSYEQYF
TGTGCCAGCAGCTTGAGTTGGGCCAGATCCTACGAGCAGTACTTC
>TRBJ2-1|few|TRBV5-1|NA
CASSFWGNNEQFF
TGCGCCAGCAGCTTTTGGGGAAACAATGAGCAGTTCTTC
>TRBJ2-1|few|TRBV7-9|TRBD2
CASSSIPGLVHNEQFF
TGTGCCAGCAGCTCGATACCGGGACTAGTTCACAATGAGCAGTTCTTC
>TRBJ2-1|NA|TRBV6-1|TRBD1
CDSNRQGAYNEQFF
TGTGACAGCAATAGACAGGGCGCCTACAATGAGCAGTTCTTC
>TRBJ1-4|NA|TRBV6-2/TRBV6-3|NA
CASSPDISRREKLFF
TGTGCCAGCAGTCCCGATATCTCGAGGCGAGAAAAACTGTTTTTT
>TRBJ2-2|NA|TRBV12-3/TRBV12-4|NA
CASSSRWRGPNTGELFF
TGTGCCAGCAGTTCCCGATGGCGGGGCCCGAACACCGGGGAGCTGTTTTTT
>TRBJ2-2|NA|TRBV7-3|NA
CASSNMGAGTGELFF
TGTGCCAGCTCCAACATGGGGGCGGGGACCGGGGAGCTGTTTTTT
>TRBJ2-5|NA|TRBV29-1|NA
CSVARAGETQYF
TGCAGCGTTGCCAGGGCAGGAGAGACCCAGTACTTC
>TRBJ2-3|few|TRBV29-1|TRBD2
CSVRTSPSLVTDTQYF
TGCAGCGTAAGGACTAGCCCCAGCCTTGTGACAGATACGCAGTATTTT